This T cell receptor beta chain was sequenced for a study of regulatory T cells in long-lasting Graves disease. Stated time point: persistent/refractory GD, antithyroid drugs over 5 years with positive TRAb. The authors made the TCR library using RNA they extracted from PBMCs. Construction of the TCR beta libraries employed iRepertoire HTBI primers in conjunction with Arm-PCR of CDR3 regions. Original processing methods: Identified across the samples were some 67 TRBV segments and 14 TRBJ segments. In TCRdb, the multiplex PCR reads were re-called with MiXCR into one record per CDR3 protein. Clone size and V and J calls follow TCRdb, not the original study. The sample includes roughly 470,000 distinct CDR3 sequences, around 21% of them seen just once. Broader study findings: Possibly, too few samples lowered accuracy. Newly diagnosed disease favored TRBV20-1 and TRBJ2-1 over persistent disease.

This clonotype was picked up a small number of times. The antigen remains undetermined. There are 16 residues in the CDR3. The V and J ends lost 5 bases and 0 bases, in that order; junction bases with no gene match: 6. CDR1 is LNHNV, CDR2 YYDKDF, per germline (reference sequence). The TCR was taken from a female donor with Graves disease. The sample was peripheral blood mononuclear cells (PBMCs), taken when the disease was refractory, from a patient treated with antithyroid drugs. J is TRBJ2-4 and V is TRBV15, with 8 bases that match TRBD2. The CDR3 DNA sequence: TGTGCCACCAGCTCCCTCGGGGGGGTAGCCAAAAACATTCAGTACTTC. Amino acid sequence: CATSSLGGVAKNIQYF.